A selection of T cell receptor beta chains follows, all from one sample in a study of siplizumab effects on memory and regulatory T cells. Produced via immunoSEQ multiplex PCR; TCRdb's table is partial and in-frame only. The sample includes 80,000 to 130,000 clones, 80% to 95% of them seen just once. The source material was CD4+ T cells sorted from blood. The receptor source for this set is a human donor in good health. Some clones in this sample may be carry-over from other donors' samples. The conserved cysteine and the conserved F or W are not part of the CDR3 here. D genes are given only for firm matches. Size values are once, few and many counts, or a class for expanded clones, and some rows have none.

d_call: TRBD1; j_call: TRBJ2-7; clone_size: NA; v_call: TRBV11-3; cdr3_aa: ASSLGGTGSSEQY
d_call: TRBD1; j_call: TRBJ2-5; clone_size: few; v_call: TRBV7-9; cdr3_aa: ASSLVGRTGEKTQY
d_call: NA; j_call: TRBJ2-2; clone_size: NA; v_call: TRBV19; cdr3_aa: ASSFLGGELF
d_call: NA; j_call: TRBJ2-1; clone_size: once; v_call: TRBV7-9; cdr3_aa: ASSPGGNEQF
d_call: NA; j_call: TRBJ1-5; clone_size: NA; v_call: TRBV15; cdr3_aa: ATGPDQPQH
d_call: NA; j_call: TRBJ2-3; clone_size: NA; v_call: TRBV9; cdr3_aa: ASSPSSPTDTQY
d_call: NA; j_call: TRBJ2-7; clone_size: NA; v_call: TRBV25-1; cdr3_aa: ASSAGVSYEQY
d_call: NA; j_call: TRBJ2-3; clone_size: NA; v_call: TRBV11-2; cdr3_aa: ASSLDRLATDTQY
d_call: TRBD1; j_call: TRBJ2-3; clone_size: once; v_call: TRBV7-9; cdr3_aa: ASSLAGTGLSTDTQY
d_call: NA; j_call: TRBJ2-2; clone_size: once; v_call: TRBV29-1; cdr3_aa: SANQGTGELF
d_call: NA; j_call: TRBJ2-3; clone_size: NA; v_call: TRBV29-1; cdr3_aa: RAQGGPTDTQY
d_call: TRBD1; j_call: TRBJ1-1; clone_size: NA; v_call: TRBV5-1; cdr3_aa: ASSIRTGGDTEAF
d_call: TRBD2; j_call: TRBJ2-7; clone_size: NA; v_call: TRBV28; cdr3_aa: ASSHGTSGFYEQY
d_call: TRBD1; j_call: TRBJ2-7; clone_size: once; v_call: TRBV14; cdr3_aa: ASSRAGTGVYEQY
d_call: NA; j_call: TRBJ2-7; clone_size: NA; v_call: TRBV7-9; cdr3_aa: ASSYPSTAVHSYEQY
d_call: NA; j_call: TRBJ2-7; clone_size: NA; v_call: TRBV7-2; cdr3_aa: ASSLQGGSHYEQY
d_call: NA; j_call: TRBJ2-2; clone_size: NA; v_call: TRBV5-1; cdr3_aa: ASSPPRFGELF
d_call: TRBD1; j_call: TRBJ2-7; clone_size: NA; v_call: TRBV18; cdr3_aa: ASSPGTGIHEQY
d_call: TRBD1; j_call: TRBJ2-2; clone_size: once; v_call: TRBV10-3; cdr3_aa: AIRKGQGYNTGELF
d_call: TRBD1; j_call: TRBJ2-5; clone_size: NA; v_call: TRBV7-2; cdr3_aa: ASSSKGTGGRETQY
d_call: NA; j_call: TRBJ2-3; clone_size: NA; v_call: TRBV5-1; cdr3_aa: ASSLAGDQETDTQY
d_call: TRBD2; j_call: TRBJ2-2; clone_size: once; v_call: TRBV11-2; cdr3_aa: ASTALRGANTGELF
d_call: NA; j_call: TRBJ1-1; clone_size: NA; v_call: TRBV5-1; cdr3_aa: ASSPSGVRTEAF
d_call: NA; j_call: TRBJ2-6; clone_size: NA; v_call: TRBV5-6; cdr3_aa: ASSVQGYGANVLT
d_call: TRBD1; j_call: TRBJ2-3; clone_size: NA; v_call: TRBV19; cdr3_aa: ASSIEGASTDTQY
d_call: NA; j_call: TRBJ2-1; clone_size: NA; v_call: TRBV5-8; cdr3_aa: ASSFNYNEQF
d_call: NA; j_call: TRBJ1-4; clone_size: once; v_call: TRBV18; cdr3_aa: ASSFTGREKLF
d_call: TRBD1; j_call: TRBJ1-5; clone_size: NA; v_call: TRBV2; cdr3_aa: ATGGTGSSNQPQH
d_call: TRBD1; j_call: TRBJ2-7; clone_size: NA; v_call: TRBV18; cdr3_aa: ASSPARDRAYEQY
d_call: TRBD2; j_call: TRBJ2-6; clone_size: NA; v_call: TRBV28; cdr3_aa: AANGGSLGANVLT
d_call: TRBD1; j_call: TRBJ2-3; clone_size: NA; v_call: TRBV30; cdr3_aa: AWNGQGSDTQY
d_call: NA; j_call: TRBJ1-1; clone_size: NA; v_call: TRBV19; cdr3_aa: ASSMGENTEAF
d_call: NA; j_call: TRBJ2-2; clone_size: NA; v_call: TRBV6-1; cdr3_aa: ASSEGLLSWELF
d_call: NA; j_call: TRBJ2-6; clone_size: NA; v_call: TRBV10-3; cdr3_aa: AISESRLAEGDLT
d_call: NA; j_call: TRBJ1-3; clone_size: NA; v_call: TRBV7-2; cdr3_aa: ASSQQVGGAQGNTIY
d_call: NA; j_call: TRBJ1-3; clone_size: NA; v_call: TRBV20-1; cdr3_aa: SAKTGNTIY
d_call: NA; j_call: TRBJ1-5; clone_size: NA; v_call: TRBV5-1; cdr3_aa: ASTLMPQH
d_call: NA; j_call: TRBJ2-5; clone_size: NA; v_call: TRBV19; cdr3_aa: ASSIGPAARETQY